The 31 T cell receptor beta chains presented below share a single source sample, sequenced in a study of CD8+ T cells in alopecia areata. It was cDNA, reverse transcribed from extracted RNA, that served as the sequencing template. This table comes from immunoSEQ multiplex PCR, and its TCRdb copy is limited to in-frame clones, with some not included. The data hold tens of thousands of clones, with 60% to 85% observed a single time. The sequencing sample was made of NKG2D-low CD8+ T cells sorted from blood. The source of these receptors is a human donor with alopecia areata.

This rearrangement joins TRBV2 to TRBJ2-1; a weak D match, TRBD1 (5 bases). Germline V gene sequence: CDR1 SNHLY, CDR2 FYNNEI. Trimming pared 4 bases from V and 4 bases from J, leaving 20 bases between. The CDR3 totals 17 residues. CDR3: CASSVSLFRESYNEQFF. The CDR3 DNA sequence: TGTGCCAGCAGTGTTTCACTGTTCAGGGAATCATACAATGAGCAGTTCTTC. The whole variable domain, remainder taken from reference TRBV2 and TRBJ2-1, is EPEVTQTPSHQVTQMGQEVILRCVPISNHLYFYWYRQILGQKVEFLVSFYNNEISEKSEIFDDQFSVERPDGSNFTLKIRSTKLEDSAMYFCASSVSLFRESYNEQFFGPGTRLTVL.

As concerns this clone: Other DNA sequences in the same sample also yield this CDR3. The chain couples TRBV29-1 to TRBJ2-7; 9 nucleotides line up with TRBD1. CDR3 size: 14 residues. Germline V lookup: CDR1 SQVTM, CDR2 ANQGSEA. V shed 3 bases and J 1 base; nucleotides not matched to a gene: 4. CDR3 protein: CSVEDRGPSYEQYF. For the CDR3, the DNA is TGCAGCGTTGAGGACAGGGGACCTTCCTACGAGCAGTACTTC.

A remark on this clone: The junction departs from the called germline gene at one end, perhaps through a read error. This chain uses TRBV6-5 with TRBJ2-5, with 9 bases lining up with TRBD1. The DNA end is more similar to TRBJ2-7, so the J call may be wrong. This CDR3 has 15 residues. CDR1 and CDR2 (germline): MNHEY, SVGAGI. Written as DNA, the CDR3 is TGTGCCAGCAGCTACTCGACAGGGGGAGGCTACGAGCAGTACTTC. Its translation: CASSYSTGGGYEQYF.

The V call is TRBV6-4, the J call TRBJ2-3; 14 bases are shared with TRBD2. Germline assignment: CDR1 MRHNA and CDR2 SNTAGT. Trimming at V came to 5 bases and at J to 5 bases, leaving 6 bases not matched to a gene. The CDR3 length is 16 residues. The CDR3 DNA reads TGTGCCAGCAGTTACGGGACTAGCGGGAGCGGAGATACGCAGTATTTT. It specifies CASSYGTSGSGDTQYF.

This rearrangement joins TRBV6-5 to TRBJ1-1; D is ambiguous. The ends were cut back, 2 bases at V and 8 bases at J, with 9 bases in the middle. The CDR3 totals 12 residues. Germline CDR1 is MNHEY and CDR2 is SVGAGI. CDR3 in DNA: TGTGCCAGCAGTTACCTGCTTCCAGAAGCTTTCTTT. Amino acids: CASSYLLPEAFF.

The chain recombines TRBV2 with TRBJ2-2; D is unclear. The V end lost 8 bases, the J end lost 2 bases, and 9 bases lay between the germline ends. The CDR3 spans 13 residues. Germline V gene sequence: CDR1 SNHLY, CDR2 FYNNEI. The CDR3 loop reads CASDSANTGELFF. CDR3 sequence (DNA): TGTGCCAGCGATTCAGCAAACACCGGGGAGCTGTTTTTT.

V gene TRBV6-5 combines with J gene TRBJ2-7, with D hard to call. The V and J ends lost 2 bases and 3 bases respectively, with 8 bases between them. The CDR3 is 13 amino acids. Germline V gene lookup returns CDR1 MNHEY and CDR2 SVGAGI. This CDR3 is CASSYGRIYEQYF. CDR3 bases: TGTGCCAGCAGTTACGGCCGGATCTACGAGCAGTACTTC.

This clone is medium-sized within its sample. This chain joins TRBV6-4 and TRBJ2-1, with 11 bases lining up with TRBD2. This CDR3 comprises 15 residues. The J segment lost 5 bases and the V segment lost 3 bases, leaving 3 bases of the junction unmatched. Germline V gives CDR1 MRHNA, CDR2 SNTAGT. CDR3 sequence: CASSELAGANNEQFF. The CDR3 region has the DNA TGTGCCAGCAGTGAACTAGCGGGGGCCAACAATGAGCAGTTCTTC.

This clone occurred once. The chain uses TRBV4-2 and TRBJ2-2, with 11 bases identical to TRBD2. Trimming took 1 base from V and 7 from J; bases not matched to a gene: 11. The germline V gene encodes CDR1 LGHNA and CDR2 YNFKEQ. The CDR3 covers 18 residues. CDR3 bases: TGTGCCAGCAGCCAAGCCACTAGCGGGGGCCTTACGATCGGGGAGCTGTTTTTT. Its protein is CASSQATSGGLTIGELFF.

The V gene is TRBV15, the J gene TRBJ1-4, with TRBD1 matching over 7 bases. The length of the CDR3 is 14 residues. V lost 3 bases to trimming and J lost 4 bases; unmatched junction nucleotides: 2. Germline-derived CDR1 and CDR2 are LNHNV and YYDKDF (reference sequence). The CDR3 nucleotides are TGTGCCACCAGCAGCGGGACAGATAATGAAAAACTGTTTTTT. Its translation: CATSSGTDNEKLFF.

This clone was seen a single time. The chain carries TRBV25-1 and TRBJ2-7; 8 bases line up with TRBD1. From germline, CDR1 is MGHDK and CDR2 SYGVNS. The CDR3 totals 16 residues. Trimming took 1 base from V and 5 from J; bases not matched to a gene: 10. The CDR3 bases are TGTGCCAGCAGTGAATCCCCCCGGACAGGGAACGACGAGCAGTACTTC. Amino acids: CASSESPRTGNDEQYF.

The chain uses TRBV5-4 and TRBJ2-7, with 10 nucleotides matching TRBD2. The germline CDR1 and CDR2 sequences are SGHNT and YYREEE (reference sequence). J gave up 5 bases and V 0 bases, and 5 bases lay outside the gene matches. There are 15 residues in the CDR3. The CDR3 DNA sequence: TGTGCCAGCAGCTTGGGCCTAGCGGGAGAGGACGAGCAGTACTTC. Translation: CASSLGLAGEDEQYF.

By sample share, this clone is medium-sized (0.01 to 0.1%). In nucleotides, the CDR3 is TGCGCCAGCAGCCAAGTTCAACGGAGCACAGATACGCAGTATTTT. Protein product: CASSQVQRSTDTQYF. The rearrangement links TRBV4-1 to TRBJ2-3; no firm D call. CDR1 MGHRA and CDR2 YSYEKL come from the germline V gene. The V end lost 1 base, the J end lost 0 bases, and 8 bases lay between the germline ends. The CDR3 extends over 15 amino acids.

The CDR3: CAWSRTGVNYGYTF. The CDR3 DNA is TGTGCCTGGAGTAGAACAGGGGTGAACTATGGCTACACCTTC. The rearrangement links TRBV30 to TRBJ1-2; TRBD1 aligns across 7 bases. Germline V lookup: CDR1 GTSNPN, CDR2 SVGIG (reference sequence). The CDR3 length is 14 residues. The V segment lost 2 bases and the J segment 2 bases; nucleotides outside the gene matches: 5.

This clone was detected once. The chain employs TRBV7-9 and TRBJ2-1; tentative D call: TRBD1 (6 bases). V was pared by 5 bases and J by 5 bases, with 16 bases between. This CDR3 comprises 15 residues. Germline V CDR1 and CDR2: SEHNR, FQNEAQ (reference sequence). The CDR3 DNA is TGTGCCAGCAGCCTGGGACAAGGGTACGACAATGAGCAGTTCTTC. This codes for CASSLGQGYDNEQFF.

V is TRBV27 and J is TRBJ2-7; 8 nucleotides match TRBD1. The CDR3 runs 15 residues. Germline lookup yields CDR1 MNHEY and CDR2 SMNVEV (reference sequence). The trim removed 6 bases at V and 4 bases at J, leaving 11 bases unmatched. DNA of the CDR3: TGTGCCAGCAGAACCGGGACAGGATCATCATACGAGCAGTACTTC. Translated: CASRTGTGSSYEQYF.

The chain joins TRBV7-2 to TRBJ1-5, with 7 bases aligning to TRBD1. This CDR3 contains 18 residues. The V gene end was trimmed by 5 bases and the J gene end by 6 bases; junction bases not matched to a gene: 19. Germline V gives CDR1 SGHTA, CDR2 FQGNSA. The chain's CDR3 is CASSARGGSGTVVQPQHF. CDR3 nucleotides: TGTGCCAGCAGCGCCCGGGGAGGTTCAGGGACAGTAGTTCAGCCCCAGCATTTT.

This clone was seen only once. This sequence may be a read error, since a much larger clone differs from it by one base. CDR3 DNA: TGTGCCAGCAGCTTCTACAATGAGCAGTTCTTC. Encoded protein: CASSFYNEQFF. The gene calls are TRBV6-5 and TRBJ2-1; D unresolved. This CDR3 is 11 amino acids long. The V and J ends lost 6 bases and 3 bases respectively, with 3 bases between them. CDR1 and CDR2 from the germline V gene are MNHEY and SVGAGI.

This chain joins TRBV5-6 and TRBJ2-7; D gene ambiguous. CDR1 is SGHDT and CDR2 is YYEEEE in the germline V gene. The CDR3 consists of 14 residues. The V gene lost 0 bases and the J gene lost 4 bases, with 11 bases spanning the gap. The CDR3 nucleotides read TGTGCCAGCAGCTTGGACGCATCGGCGTACGAGCAGTACTTC. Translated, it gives CASSLDASAYEQYF. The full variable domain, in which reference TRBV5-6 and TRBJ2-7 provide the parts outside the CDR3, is DAGVTQSPTHLIKTRGQQVTLRCSPKSGHDTVSWYQQALGQGPQFIFQYYEEEERQRGNFPDRFSGHQFPNYSSELNVNALLLGDSALYLCASSLDASAYEQYFGPGTRLTVT.

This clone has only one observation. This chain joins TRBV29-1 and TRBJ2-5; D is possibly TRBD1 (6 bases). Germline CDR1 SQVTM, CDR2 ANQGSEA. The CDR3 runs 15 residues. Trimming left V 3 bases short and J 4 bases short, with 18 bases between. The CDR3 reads CSVEGAVPSPETQYF. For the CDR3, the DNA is TGCAGCGTTGAGGGGGCAGTACCTAGCCCAGAGACCCAGTACTTC. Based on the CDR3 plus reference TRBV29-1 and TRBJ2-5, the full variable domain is SAVISQKPSRDICQRGTSLTIQCQVDSQVTMMFWYRQQPGQSLTLIATANQGSEATYESGFVIDKFPISRPNLTFSTLTVSNMSPEDSSIYLCSVEGAVPSPETQYFGPGTRLLVL.

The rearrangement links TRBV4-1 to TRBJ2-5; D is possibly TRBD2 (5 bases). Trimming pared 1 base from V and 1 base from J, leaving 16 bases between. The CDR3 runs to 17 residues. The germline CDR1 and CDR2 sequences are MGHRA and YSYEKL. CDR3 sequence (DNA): TGCGCCAGCAGCCAAGTGGAGGCGACTAACCTCCAAGAGACCCAGTACTTC. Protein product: CASSQVEATNLQETQYF.

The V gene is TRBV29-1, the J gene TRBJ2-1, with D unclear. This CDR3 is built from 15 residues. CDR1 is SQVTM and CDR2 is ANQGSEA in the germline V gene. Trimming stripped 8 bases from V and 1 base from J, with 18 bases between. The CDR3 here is CSLLIALRSYNEQFF. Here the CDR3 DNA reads TGCAGCCTCTTAATTGCCCTTCGGTCCTACAATGAGCAGTTCTTC.

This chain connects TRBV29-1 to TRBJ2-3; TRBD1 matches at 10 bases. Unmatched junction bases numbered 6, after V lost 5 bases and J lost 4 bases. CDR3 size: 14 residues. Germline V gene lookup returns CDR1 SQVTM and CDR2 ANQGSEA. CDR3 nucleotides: TGCAGCGTTACCGGGACAGGGGTTGCAGATACGCAGTATTTT. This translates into CSVTGTGVADTQYF.

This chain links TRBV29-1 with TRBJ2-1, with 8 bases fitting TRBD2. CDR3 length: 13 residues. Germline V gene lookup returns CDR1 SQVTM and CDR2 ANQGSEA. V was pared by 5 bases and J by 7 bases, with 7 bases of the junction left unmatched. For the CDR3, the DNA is TGCAGCGTTCTACCGGGAGGGGTGAATGAGCAGTTCTTC. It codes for CSVLPGGVNEQFF.

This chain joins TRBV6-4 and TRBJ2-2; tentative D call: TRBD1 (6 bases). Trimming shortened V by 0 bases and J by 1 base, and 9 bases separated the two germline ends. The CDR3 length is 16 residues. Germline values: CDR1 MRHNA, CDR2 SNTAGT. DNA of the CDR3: TGTGCCAGCAGTGACTCAGGGACACTGAACACCGGGGAGCTGTTTTTT. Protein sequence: CASSDSGTLNTGELFF.

The CDR3 DNA is TGCAGCGTGGGGGGAGCGGGAGGGCCCTACGAGCAGTACTTC. It is translated as CSVGGAGGPYEQYF. V and J are TRBV29-1 and TRBJ2-7; 10 bases match TRBD2. The CDR3 runs to 14 residues. Trimming at V came to 6 bases and at J to 2 bases, leaving 7 bases not matched to a gene. The germline V gene encodes CDR1 SQVTM and CDR2 ANQGSEA.

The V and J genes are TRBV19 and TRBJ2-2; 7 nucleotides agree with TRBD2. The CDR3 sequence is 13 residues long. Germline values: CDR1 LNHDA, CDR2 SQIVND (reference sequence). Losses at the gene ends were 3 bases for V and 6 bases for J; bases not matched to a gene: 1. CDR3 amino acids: CASSMLAAGELFF. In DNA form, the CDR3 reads TGTGCCAGTAGTATGCTAGCGGCCGGGGAGCTGTTTTTT.

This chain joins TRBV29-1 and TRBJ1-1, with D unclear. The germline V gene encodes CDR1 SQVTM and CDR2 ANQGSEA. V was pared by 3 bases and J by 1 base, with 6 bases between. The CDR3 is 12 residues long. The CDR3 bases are TGCAGCGTTGAGGGAGGGAACACTGAAGCTTTCTTT. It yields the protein CSVEGGNTEAFF.

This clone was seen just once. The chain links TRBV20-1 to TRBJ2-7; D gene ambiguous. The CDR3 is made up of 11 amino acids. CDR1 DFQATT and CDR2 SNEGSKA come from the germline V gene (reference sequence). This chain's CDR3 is CSVPKVYEQYF. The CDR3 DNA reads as TGCAGCGTCCCCAAAGTTTACGAGCAGTACTTC.

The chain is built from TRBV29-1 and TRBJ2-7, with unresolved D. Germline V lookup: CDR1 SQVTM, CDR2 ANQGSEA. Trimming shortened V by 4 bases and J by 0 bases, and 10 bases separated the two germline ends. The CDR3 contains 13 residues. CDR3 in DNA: TGCAGCGTTGGGGCCGTCAGCTCCTACGAGCAGTACTTC. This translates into CSVGAVSSYEQYF.

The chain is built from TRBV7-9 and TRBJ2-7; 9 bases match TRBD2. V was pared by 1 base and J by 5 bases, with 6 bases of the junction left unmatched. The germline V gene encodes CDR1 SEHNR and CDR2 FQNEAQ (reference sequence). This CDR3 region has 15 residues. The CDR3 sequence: CASSLVWLAGHEQYF. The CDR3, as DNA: TGTGCCAGCAGCTTAGTCTGGCTAGCGGGGCACGAGCAGTACTTC.